This passage covers 3 T cell receptor beta chains from one sample sequenced in a study of cytomegalovirus exposure and HLA in healthy donors. In the PCR, 60 Vbeta and 13 Jbeta primers were used. Using immunoSEQ multiplex PCR, the repertoire was profiled, and TCRdb retains in-frame clones only, with some absent. The table records 100,000 to 150,000 clones, roughly 79% of them present only once. The specimen sequenced was PBMCs. Every receptor here comes from a young woman in good health and CMV-seronegative.

This chain joins TRBV7-9 and TRBJ1-5; D gene uncertain. This CDR3 has 13 residues. The V gene lost 6 bases and the J gene lost 5 bases, with 11 bases spanning the gap. Germline assignment: CDR1 SEHNR and CDR2 FQNEAQ (reference sequence). The CDR3 here is CASSFGPDQPQHF. The CDR3 nucleotides read TGTGCCAGCAGTTTTGGTCCGGATCAGCCCCAGCATTTT.

In its sample, this clone was seen a few times. The gene calls are TRBV5-1 and TRBJ2-7; possibly TRBD1 for D (6 bases). CDR3 length: 14 residues. CDR1 SGHRS and CDR2 YFSETQ come from the germline V gene. V lost 4 bases and J lost 0, with 11 bases in between. CDR3 loop: CASSKGQFSYEQYF. The CDR3 nucleotides are TGCGCCAGCAGCAAAGGACAGTTCTCCTACGAGCAGTACTTC.

This clone showed up just a few times. The rearrangement joins TRBV27 to TRBJ2-6; D is possibly TRBD2 (6 bases). CDR1 MNHEY and CDR2 SMNVEV come from the germline V gene (reference sequence). The V end lost 5 bases, the J end lost 4 bases, and 27 bases lay between the germline ends. This CDR3 comprises 20 residues. The CDR3 DNA reads as TGTGCCAGCAGTACTCTAGGAGGGATAGACCCCTCTGGGGGGGCCAACGTCCTGACTTTC. It yields the protein CASSTLGGIDPSGGANVLTF.